The 10 T cell receptor beta chains listed next were all sequenced from one sample in a study of cytomegalovirus exposure and HLA in healthy donors. The method was immunoSEQ multiplex PCR; TCRdb's version includes in-frame clones alone and lacks a portion of them. Of about 340,000 clones in the sample, roughly 90% were seen once. Sequenced material: PBMCs. The receptors stem from a woman younger than 35 in good health and CMV-seronegative.

This chain connects TRBV15 to TRBJ2-7, with TRBD2 matching 8 bases. Trimming took 0 bases from V and 4 from J; bases not matched to a gene: 8. This CDR3 contains 16 residues. The germline CDR1 and CDR2 sequences are LNHNV and YYDKDF (reference sequence). For the CDR3, the DNA is TGTGCCACCAGCAGAGATGGAGGGACTAGTGAGTACGAGCAGTACTTC. This codes for CATSRDGGTSEYEQYF. Supplemented by reference TRBV15 and TRBJ2-7, the full variable domain reads DAMVIQNPRYQVTQFGKPVTLSCSQTLNHNVMYWYQQKSSQAPKLLFHYYDKDFNNEADTPDNFQSRRPNTSFCFLDIRSPGLGDTAMYLCATSRDGGTSEYEQYFGPGTRLTVT.

The chain couples TRBV19 to TRBJ2-7; a possible D gene is TRBD1 (5 bases). V lost 3 bases and J 0 bases, leaving 21 bases between the germline ends. Germline V gene lookup returns CDR1 LNHDA and CDR2 SQIVND (reference sequence). The CDR3 has 18 residues. The CDR3 DNA is TGTGCCAGTAGTATCGGACACGGTCAGAAATGGGCCTCCTACGAGCAGTACTTC. This encodes CASSIGHGQKWASYEQYF.

This clone was found a few times. This rearrangement joins TRBV9 to TRBJ2-2; D not resolved. In germline, CDR1 is SGDLS, CDR2 YYNGEE. V lost 0 bases, J lost 5 bases, and 8 bases lay in between. The CDR3 is 14 residues long. The CDR3, as DNA: TGTGCCAGCAGCGTAGACCTTACAACCGGGGAGCTGTTTTTT. This codes for CASSVDLTTGELFF.

The chain uses TRBV30 and TRBJ1-1, with unresolved D. Germline CDR1 and CDR2: GTSNPN and SVGIG (reference sequence). This CDR3 is built from 12 residues. Trimming left V 2 bases short and J 5 bases short, with 9 bases between. CDR3 residues: CAWSRGPTEAFF. The DNA for the CDR3 is TGTGCCTGGAGTCGAGGGCCGACTGAAGCTTTCTTT.

This clone is a singleton in its sample. J is TRBJ2-7 and V is TRBV2, with 12 bases aligning to TRBD2. Germline V gives CDR1 SNHLY, CDR2 FYNNEI. This CDR3 spans 16 amino acids. V shed 10 bases and J 0 bases; nucleotides not matched to a gene: 10. CDR3 sequence: CATVGTSGLSSYEQYF. The DNA of the CDR3 is TGTGCCACGGTAGGGACTAGCGGGCTGAGCTCCTACGAGCAGTACTTC.

V and J are TRBV2 and TRBJ2-2; D is possibly TRBD2 (5 bases). The CDR3 has 15 amino acids. V shed 4 bases and J shed 6 bases, with 15 bases lying between them. CDR1 and CDR2 (germline): SNHLY, FYNNEI. In nucleotides, the CDR3 is TGTGCCAGCAGTGTCCGGACGGCGGAGGCCGGGGAGCTGTTTTTT. Translating it yields CASSVRTAEAGELFF.

The CDR3 DNA is TGTGCCACCCCGGGACAGACTGTTGAAGCTTTCTTT. This sequence encodes CATPGQTVEAFF. The chain joins TRBV7-9 to TRBJ1-1, with 7 bases identical to TRBD1. CDR1 is SEHNR and CDR2 is FQNEAQ in the germline V gene (reference sequence). CDR3 length: 12 residues. The junction had 9 bases not matched to a gene; V was cut back by 10 bases and J by 7 bases.

The CDR3 DNA follows: TGCGCCAGCACCTCGGGACAGGCGGGTCCGGGATATGAAAAACTGTTTTTT. It codes for CASTSGQAGPGYEKLFF. The chain links TRBV5-1 to TRBJ1-4; TRBD1 aligns across 8 bases. The junction had 16 bases not matched to a gene; V was cut back by 6 bases and J by 6 bases. In germline, CDR1 is SGHRS, CDR2 YFSETQ. This CDR3 region has 17 residues.

The chain carries TRBV4-3 and TRBJ1-1; 8 bases match TRBD1. Germline V gives CDR1 LGHNA, CDR2 YSLEER. The CDR3 is made up of 15 amino acids. V gave up 5 bases and J gave up 0 bases; unmatched junction bases: 5. Here the CDR3 reads CASSGGTGMNTEAFF. Written as DNA, the CDR3 is TGCGCCAGCAGCGGAGGGACAGGAATGAACACTGAAGCTTTCTTT.

The V gene is TRBV13, the J gene TRBJ2-7; 7 nucleotides agree with TRBD2. CDR1 is PRHDT, CDR2 FYEKMQ, per germline (reference sequence). V was clipped by 0 bases and J by 7 bases; unmatched bases: 12. The CDR3 is 16 amino acids. In nucleotides, the CDR3 is TGTGCCAGCAGCTTAGGTCTCGCCGGGACTATGAGTGAGCAGTACTTC. This translates into CASSLGLAGTMSEQYF.